This T cell receptor (beta chain) was sequenced during a study of sequential checkpoint blockade in melanoma. Study-level information: TCRbeta immunosequencing was performed on DNA from roughly 90 pretreatment melanoma tumor samples. About two dozen patients had tumor biopsies before treatment and at week 13.

Using immunoSEQ multiplex PCR, the repertoire was profiled, and TCRdb retains in-frame clones only, with some absent. Of about 37,000 clones in the sample, approximately 30% were seen once. This sample's treatment: randomized to nivolumab then ipilimumab (arm A) or the reverse (arm B). Study-wide points: Tumor T-cell fraction and clonality correlated with PD-L1 and CD8+ counts.

CDR1 is LNHDA, CDR2 SQIVND, per germline (reference sequence). The CDR3 is 14 amino acids. V gave up 7 bases and J gave up 6 bases; unmatched junction bases: 5. This clone was detected once. Its antigen remains unknown. Here the sequenced sample was tumor tissue (inferred from file names), taken from a patient given nivolumab and ipilimumab in sequence. The receptor comes from a human donor with melanoma. The chain links TRBV19 to TRBJ1-5, with 11 positions matching TRBD1. The CDR3 is CASIRTGGRQPQHF. CDR3 coding DNA: TGTGCCAGTATCCGGACAGGGGGCCGTCAGCCCCAGCATTTT.